A selection of T cell receptor beta chains follows, all from one sample in a study of blood T cell repertoires in COVID-19. Only in-frame clones appear in the TCRdb table, and some are missing; sequencing was by immunoSEQ multiplex PCR. The sample shows 130,000 or so clones, roughly 79% of them seen only once. What was sequenced was peripheral blood. The origin of the receptors is a human donor in a cohort sampled during active COVID-19. Both conserved end residues are part of each CDR3. The D gene is left open where the match is weak. The size of a clone is reported for some rows only, either as once, few or many, or as a class for expanded clones.

NA | NA | TRBJ2-5 | TRBV18 | 12 | TGTGCCAGCTCAGAGTCCCAAGAGACCCAGTACTTC | CASSESQETQYF
NA | NA | TRBJ2-2 | TRBV19 | 17 | TGTGCCAGTAGTATCCAGCTGGGGTTAGCGCCCACCGGGGAGCTGTTTTTT | CASSIQLGLAPTGELFF
NA | NA | TRBJ2-1 | TRBV28 | 11 | TGTGCCAGCAACGGCGGAGGAGGGCAGTTCTTC | CASNGGGGQFF
NA | NA | TRBJ1-6 | TRBV2 | 14 | TGTGCCAGCAGTGAAACCGGGGAGAATTCACCCCTCCACTTT | CASSETGENSPLHF
NA | NA | TRBJ1-2 | TRBV19 | 16 | TGTGCCAGTAGGAAAGTCCGGGACTCCAGGGCTTATGGCTACACCTTC | CASRKVRDSRAYGYTF
once | TRBD1 | TRBJ2-7 | TRBV6-1 | 14 | TGTGCCAGCAGTGATCCCGGGACAGGGTTCGAGCAGTACTTC | CASSDPGTGFEQYF
NA | NA | TRBJ1-2 | TRBV12-3/TRBV12-4 | 13 | TGTGCCAGCAGTCCCGATGGGGCCGGTGGCTACACCTTC | CASSPDGAGGYTF
NA | NA | TRBJ1-4 | TRBV28 | 12 | TGTGCCAGCAGTCCCGGTAATGAAAAACTGTTTTTT | CASSPGNEKLFF
NA | NA | TRBJ2-5 | TRBV7-2 | 15 | TGTGCCAGCAGCTTAGGGCAGGGGCGCTCGGAGACCCAGTACTTC | CASSLGQGRSETQYF
NA | TRBD1 | TRBJ2-1 | TRBV18 | 15 | TGTGCCAGCTCACCCCAGGACAGGGGCTTGAATGAGCAGTTCTTC | CASSPQDRGLNEQFF
NA | TRBD1 | TRBJ1-1 | TRBV10-3 | 14 | TGTGCCATCAGTGGCGGGACAGGGGACACTGAAGCTTTCTTT | CAISGGTGDTEAFF
NA | NA | TRBJ2-7 | TRBV6-5 | 14 | TGTGCCAGCAGAGTGGGAGGTTTTTTGTACGAGCAGTACTTC | CASRVGGFLYEQYF
many | TRBD1 | TRBJ1-6 | TRBV10-3 | 12 | TGTGCCACCGGGACAGATAATTCACCCCTCCACTTT | CATGTDNSPLHF
NA | NA | TRBJ2-5 | TRBV10-3 | 14 | TGTGCCATCAACCCCGGGACACTACAAGAGACCCAGTACTTC | CAINPGTLQETQYF
once | TRBD1 | TRBJ2-3 | TRBV7-2 | 15 | TGTGCCAGCAGCTTAGACAGGGGGAGCACAGATACGCAGTATTTT | CASSLDRGSTDTQYF
NA | TRBD2 | TRBJ2-7 | TRBV7-8 | 14 | TGTGCCAGCAGCTTAGTGCTAGCGGGACGCGAGCAGTACTTC | CASSLVLAGREQYF
NA | TRBD1 | TRBJ1-2 | TRBV19 | 15 | TGTGCCAGTACAGCGACAGGGGGTTCTAACTATGGCTACACCTTC | CASTATGGSNYGYTF
few | NA | TRBJ2-3 | TRBV7-2 | 12 | TGTGCCAGCAGCTCCCTAGGAGATACGCAGTATTTT | CASSSLGDTQYF
few | TRBD1 | TRBJ1-6 | TRBV28 | 15 | TGTGCCAGCAGTCCCGGGACAGCAGATAATTCACCCCTCCACTTT | CASSPGTADNSPLHF
once | TRBD2 | TRBJ2-5 | TRBV15 | 17 | TGTGCCACCAGCAGAGGGGCTAGCGGGAGAGGTGCGGAGACCCAGTACTTC | CATSRGASGRGAETQYF
NA | TRBD1 | TRBJ2-5 | TRBV3-1/TRBV3-2 | 15 | TGTGCCAGCAGCCAAGGGACAGGGGCCCAAGAGACCCAGTACTTC | CASSQGTGAQETQYF
NA | NA | TRBJ1-1 | TRBV19 | 13 | TGTGCCAGTAGCGGACAGATGAACACTGAAGCTTTCTTT | CASSGQMNTEAFF
NA | NA | TRBJ2-2 | TRBV7-3 | 16 | TGTGCCAGCAGCTCCCTTCCGGGACAAAACACCGGGGAGCTGTTTTTT | CASSSLPGQNTGELFF
NA | NA | TRBJ1-1 | TRBV28 | 11 | TGTGCCAGCAGTTTACTAGCTGAAGCTTTCTTT | CASSLLAEAFF
NA | TRBD1 | TRBJ1-4 | TRBV10-2 | 15 | TGCGCCAGCAAAAGTAGCCGGACAGGGAATGAAAAACTGTTTTTT | CASKSSRTGNEKLFF
NA | NA | TRBJ1-4 | TRBV30 | 13 | TGTGCCTGGGGACCAGGGAAAGTGGAAAAACTGTTTTTT | CAWGPGKVEKLFF
NA | NA | TRBJ2-5 | TRBV5-5 | 13 | TGTGCCAGCAGCTTGGCCCCCGGAGAGACCCAGTACTTC | CASSLAPGETQYF
NA | TRBD2 | TRBJ2-5 | TRBV9 | 14 | TGTGCCAGCAGCCCGACTAGCGGGAAAGAGACCCAGTACTTC | CASSPTSGKETQYF
NA | TRBD1 | TRBJ2-4 | TRBV15 | 20 | TGTGCCACCAGCACAAGATCAGGGACAGGGGGAGGACTAGCCAAAAACATTCAGTACTTC | CATSTRSGTGGGLAKNIQYF
few | NA | TRBJ1-5 | TRBV15 | 16 | TGTGCCACCAGCAGAGACGGTGCGGGAGGCAATCAGCCCCAGCATTTT | CATSRDGAGGNQPQHF
NA | NA | TRBJ1-5 | TRBV19 | 15 | TGTGCCAGTAGTCGAGGGCGGGCCTTCGATCAGCCCCAGCATTTT | CASSRGRAFDQPQHF
NA | TRBD2 | TRBJ2-1 | TRBV7-2 | 14 | TGTGCCAGCAGCCAGGGACTAGCGGACAATGAGCAGTTCTTC | CASSQGLADNEQFF